These 8 T cell receptor beta chains share one sample of origin, sequenced in a study of regulatory T cells in long-lasting Graves disease. With iRepertoire HTBI primers and Arm-PCR of CDR3 regions, TCR beta libraries were built. TCRdb passed the multiplex PCR reads through MiXCR, listing each CDR3 protein once. Of roughly 250,000 distinct CDR3 sequences detected, around a sixth appear once; the ten largest clones hold around 13%. The sample's time point: newly diagnosed GD, antithyroid drugs for less than 3 months. From RNA extracted from PBMCs, the TCR library was made. This same sample was also part of a study on T cells in Graves' hyperthyroidism and ophthalmopathy.

The sample in question was peripheral blood mononuclear cells (PBMCs), obtained at new diagnosis, from a patient treated with antithyroid drugs. The receptor set was obtained from a woman in her twenties or thirties with Graves disease.

In its sample, this clonotype was seen many times. The CDR3 region is CSARNPGGAGDPIIQTSTDTQYF. CDR3 nucleotide sequence: TGCAGTGCTAGAAACCCGGGAGGGGCGGGGGACCCGATAATACAGACTAGCACAGATACGCAGTATTTT. This rearrangement joins TRBV20-1 to TRBJ2-3, with 8 bases that match TRBD2. CDR3 length: 23 amino acids. V lost 2 bases, J lost 0 bases, and 28 bases stayed unmatched. Germline V CDR1 and CDR2: DFQATT, SNEGSKA (reference sequence).

The genes are TRBV16 and TRBJ1-1, with D perhaps matching TRBD1 (5 bases). CDR1 is KGHSY and CDR2 is FQNENV in the germline V gene. This CDR3 contains 15 residues. V lost 1 base to trimming and J lost 3 bases, with 12 bases between them. The CDR3 DNA reads TGTGCCAGCAGCCAATTTGGCGCAGGGTACACTGAAGCTTTCTTT. This encodes CASSQFGAGYTEAFF.

This clonotype was recorded at least ten times. V gene TRBV12-3 or TRBV12-4 combines with J gene TRBJ1-6; D is uncertain. Deletions cut 8 bases from V and 9 bases from J, with 17 bases between. CDR3 length: 14 residues. The CDR3 region is CASAKDTLGSPLHF. The CDR3 DNA sequence: TGTGCCAGCGCGAAAGATACCCTCGGTTCACCCCTCCACTTT.

This clonotype was seen many times. The rearrangement uses TRBV20-1 and TRBJ1-1; D not resolved. Germline values: CDR1 DFQATT, CDR2 SNEGSKA (reference sequence). With 1 base removed from V and 3 bases from J, the gap between germline ends came to 12 bases. This CDR3 has 14 amino acids. This chain's CDR3 is CSARGPIRDTEAFF. The CDR3 nucleotides are TGCAGTGCTAGAGGCCCAATCCGGGACACTGAAGCTTTCTTT.

This clonotype was detected many times. This chain connects TRBV6-1 to TRBJ2-3, with D possibly matching TRBD2 (5 bases). Trimming removed 9 bases from V and 4 bases from J, with 14 bases in between. In germline, CDR1 is MNHNS, CDR2 SASEGT. The length of the CDR3 is 13 residues. In nucleotides, the CDR3 is TGTGCCAGGGACTTGGAAGTTCCAGATACGCAGTATTTT. This sequence encodes CARDLEVPDTQYF.

The genes are TRBV4-1 and TRBJ1-5; weak D call: TRBD1 (5 bases). Between the trimmed V and J ends, which lost 3 bases and 5 bases, there was a span of 23 bases. The length of the CDR3 is 18 residues. Germline CDR1 MGHRA, CDR2 YSYEKL. CDR3 amino acids: CASSQQGVGGTKDQPQHF. CDR3 nucleotides: TGCGCCAGCAGCCAGCAAGGAGTGGGAGGGACGAAAGATCAGCCCCAGCATTTT.

Of note for this clonotype: A far bigger clonotype differs at one base, so this is likely a read error. The rearrangement links TRBV5-4 to TRBJ2-1; 14 nucleotides line up with TRBD2. Trimming cost V 5 bases and J 9 bases; bases outside gene matches: 13. Germline V gene data show CDR1 as SGHNT and CDR2 as YYREEE (reference sequence). The length of the CDR3 is 17 residues. DNA of the CDR3: TGTGCCAGCAGGGGGACTAGCGGGGGCACTCCTGCTGGTGAGCAGTTCTTC. This translates into CASRGTSGGTPAGEQFF.

This clonotype turned up a few times. At one end, the junction sequence differs from germline, possibly due to a read error. The rearrangement uses TRBV19 and TRBJ1-2, with D unclear. The CDR3 spans 12 residues. Germline loops: CDR1 LNHDA, CDR2 SQIVND (reference sequence). CDR3 residues: CASSGRNYDYTF. CDR3 sequence (DNA): TGTGCCAGTAGTGGCAGGAACTATGACTACACCTTC.